The next 5 T cell receptor beta chains were all read from a single sample in a study of T-cell reconstitution after alpha-beta-depleted transplantation in children. Preparation of the TCRbeta library was carried out with unique molecular identifiers. TCRdb fed the PCR reads into MiXCR, producing one record per CDR3 protein. The sample carries hundreds of thousands of distinct CDR3 sequences, roughly 15% recorded once. The starting material was PBMCs from the stem cell graft donor, obtained from the stem cell graft. The receptor source for this set is a human donor who donated a stem cell graft to a child with acute myeloid leukemia.

This clonotype showed up just a few times. The chain carries TRBV20-1 and TRBJ1-4, with D perhaps TRBD1 (5 bases). Trimming removed 1 base at V and 0 bases at J, with 12 bases between. The germline CDR1 and CDR2 sequences are DFQATT and SNEGSKA (reference sequence). The CDR3 has 16 residues. For the CDR3, the DNA is TGCAGTGCTAGAGTCGAAGGGGATGCAACTAATGAAAAACTGTTTTTT. Its translation is CSARVEGDATNEKLFF.

CDR3 bases: TGCAGTGCTAGAGATCTCTTCCGGGACAGACTCTACGAGCAGTACTTC. Residues: CSARDLFRDRLYEQYF. The rearrangement links TRBV20-1 to TRBJ2-7; 7 bases align to TRBD1. The CDR3 contains 16 residues. CDR1 is DFQATT, CDR2 SNEGSKA, per germline (reference sequence). J was trimmed by 3 bases and V by 0 bases; bases with no gene match: 11.

At least ten counts were recorded for this clonotype. The CDR3 reads CSPGQGGVGQPQHF. In nucleotides, the CDR3 is TGCAGTCCGGGACAGGGAGGAGTGGGGCAGCCCCAGCATTTT. The V and J genes are TRBV20-1 and TRBJ1-5, with TRBD1 matching 9 bases. The CDR3 covers 14 residues. Germline-derived CDR1 and CDR2 are DFQATT and SNEGSKA (reference sequence). The junction had 12 bases not matched to a gene; V was cut back by 8 bases and J by 7 bases.

The rearrangement links TRBV7-2 to TRBJ2-3, with D uncertain. Trimming removed 5 bases from V and 7 bases from J, with 16 bases in between. Germline V gives CDR1 SGHTA, CDR2 FQGNSA. CDR3 length: 14 amino acids. The CDR3 bases are TGTGCCAGCAGCAGAGAAGCTAGTTGGCATACGCAGTATTTT. This gives the protein CASSREASWHTQYF. The complete variable domain, with remaining parts taken from reference TRBV7-2 and TRBJ2-3, reads GAGVSQSPSNKVTEKGKDVELRCDPISGHTALYWYRQSLGQGLEFLIYFQGNSAPDKSGLPSDRFSAERTGGSVSTLTIQRTQQEDSAVYLCASSREASWHTQYFGPGTRLTVL.

V is TRBV7-6 and J is TRBJ2-3; D might be TRBD1 (6 bases). CDR1 and CDR2 from the germline V gene are SGHVS and FNYEAQ. There are 16 residues in the CDR3. V lost 5 bases and J 1 base, leaving 16 bases between the germline ends. This chain's CDR3 is CASSRPRGVGTDTQYF. Here the CDR3 DNA reads TGTGCCAGCAGCAGACCCAGGGGTGTCGGCACAGATACGCAGTATTTT.